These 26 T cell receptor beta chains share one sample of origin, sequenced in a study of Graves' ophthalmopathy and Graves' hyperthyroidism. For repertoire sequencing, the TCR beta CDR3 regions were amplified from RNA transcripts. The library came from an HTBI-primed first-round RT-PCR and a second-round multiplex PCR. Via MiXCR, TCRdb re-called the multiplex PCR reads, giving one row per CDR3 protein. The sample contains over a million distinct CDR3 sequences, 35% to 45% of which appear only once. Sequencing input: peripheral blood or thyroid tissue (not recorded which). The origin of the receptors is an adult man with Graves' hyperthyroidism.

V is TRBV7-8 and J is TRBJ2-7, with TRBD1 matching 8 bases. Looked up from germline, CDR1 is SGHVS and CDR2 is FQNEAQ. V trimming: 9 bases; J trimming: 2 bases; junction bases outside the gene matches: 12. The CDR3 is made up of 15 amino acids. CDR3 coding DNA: TGTGCCAGTAGTTCTTTGCAGGGGGCGGCCTACGAGCAGTACTTC. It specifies CASSSLQGAAYEQYF.

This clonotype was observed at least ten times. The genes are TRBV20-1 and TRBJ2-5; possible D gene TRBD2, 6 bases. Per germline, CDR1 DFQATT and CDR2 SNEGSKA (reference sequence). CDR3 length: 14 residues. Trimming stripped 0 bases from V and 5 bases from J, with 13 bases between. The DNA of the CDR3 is TGCAGTGCTAGAGATGTGGGACTCTGGGAGACCCAGTACTTC. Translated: CSARDVGLWETQYF.

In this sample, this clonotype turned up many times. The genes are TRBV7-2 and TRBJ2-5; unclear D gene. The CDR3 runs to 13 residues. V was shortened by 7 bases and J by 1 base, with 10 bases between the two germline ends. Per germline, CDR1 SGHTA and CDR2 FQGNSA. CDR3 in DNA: TGTGCCAGCACCGCAGGCTTCCAAGAGACCCAGTACTTC. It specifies CASTAGFQETQYF.

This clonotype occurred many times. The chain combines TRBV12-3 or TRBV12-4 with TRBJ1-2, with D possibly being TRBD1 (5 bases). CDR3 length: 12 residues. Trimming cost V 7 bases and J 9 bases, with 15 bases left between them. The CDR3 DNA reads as TGTGCCAGCACCTTAACCCACAGGAGCTACACCTTC. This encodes CASTLTHRSYTF.

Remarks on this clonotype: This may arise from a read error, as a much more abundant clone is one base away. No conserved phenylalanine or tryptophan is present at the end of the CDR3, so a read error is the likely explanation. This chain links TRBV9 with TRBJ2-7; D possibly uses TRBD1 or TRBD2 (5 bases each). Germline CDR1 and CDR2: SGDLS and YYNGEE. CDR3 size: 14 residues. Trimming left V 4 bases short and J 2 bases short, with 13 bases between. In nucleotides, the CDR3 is TGTGCCAGCAGCTCAGGGACGGTCCCCTACGAGCAGTACTGC. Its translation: CASSSGTVPYEQYC.

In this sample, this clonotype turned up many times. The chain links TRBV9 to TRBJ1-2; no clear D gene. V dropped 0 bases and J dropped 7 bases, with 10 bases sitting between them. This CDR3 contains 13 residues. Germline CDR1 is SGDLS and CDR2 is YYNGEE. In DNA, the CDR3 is TGTGCCAGCAGCGTAGTAGGGTATGGTGGCTACACCTTC. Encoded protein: CASSVVGYGGYTF.

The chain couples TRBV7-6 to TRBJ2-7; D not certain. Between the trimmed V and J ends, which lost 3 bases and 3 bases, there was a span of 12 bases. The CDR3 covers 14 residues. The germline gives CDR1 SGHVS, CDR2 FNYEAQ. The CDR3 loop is CASSLRQNLYEQYF. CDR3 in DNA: TGTGCCAGCAGCTTGCGCCAGAATCTCTACGAGCAGTACTTC.

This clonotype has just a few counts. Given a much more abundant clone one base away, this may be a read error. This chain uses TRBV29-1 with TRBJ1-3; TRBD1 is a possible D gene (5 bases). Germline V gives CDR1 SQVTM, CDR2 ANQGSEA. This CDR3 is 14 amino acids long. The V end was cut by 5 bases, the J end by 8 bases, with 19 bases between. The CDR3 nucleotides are TGCAGCGTTTTAGGGGCTGACTTGGGAGACACCATATATTTT. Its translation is CSVLGADLGDTIYF.

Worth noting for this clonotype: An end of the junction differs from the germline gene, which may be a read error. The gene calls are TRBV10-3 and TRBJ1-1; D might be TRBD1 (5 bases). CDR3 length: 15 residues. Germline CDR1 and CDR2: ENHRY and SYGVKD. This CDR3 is CASSNDRSANTEAFF. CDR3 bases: TGTGCCAGCAGTAACGACAGATCGGCCAACACTGAAGCTTTCTTT.

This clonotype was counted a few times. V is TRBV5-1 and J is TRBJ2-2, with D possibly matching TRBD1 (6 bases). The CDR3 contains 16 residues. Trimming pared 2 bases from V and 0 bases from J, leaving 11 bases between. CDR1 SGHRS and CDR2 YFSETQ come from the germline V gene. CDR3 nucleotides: TGCGCCAGCAGCTTCAGGGGAAAAGCGAACACCGGGGAGCTGTTTTTT. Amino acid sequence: CASSFRGKANTGELFF.

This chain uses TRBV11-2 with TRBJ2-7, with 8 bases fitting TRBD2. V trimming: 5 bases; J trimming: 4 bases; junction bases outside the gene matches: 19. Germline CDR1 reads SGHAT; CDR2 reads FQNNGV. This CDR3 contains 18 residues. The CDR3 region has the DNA TGTGCCAGCAGCCCTCTTTCTCGGGCCGGGGGGGCCAAGTACGAGCAGTACTTC. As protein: CASSPLSRAGGAKYEQYF. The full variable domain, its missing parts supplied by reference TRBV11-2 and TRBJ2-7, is EAGVAQSPRYKIIEKRQSVAFWCNPISGHATLYWYQQILGQGPKLLIQFQNNGVVDDSQLPKDRFSAERLKGVDSTLKIQPAKLEDSAVYLCASSPLSRAGGAKYEQYFGPGTRLTVT.

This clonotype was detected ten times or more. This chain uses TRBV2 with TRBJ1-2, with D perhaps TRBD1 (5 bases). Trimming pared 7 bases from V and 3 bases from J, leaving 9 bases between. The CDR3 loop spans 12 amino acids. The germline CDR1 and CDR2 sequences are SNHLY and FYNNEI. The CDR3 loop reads CASKGPHYGYTF. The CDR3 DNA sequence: TGTGCCAGCAAGGGGCCTCACTATGGCTACACCTTC.

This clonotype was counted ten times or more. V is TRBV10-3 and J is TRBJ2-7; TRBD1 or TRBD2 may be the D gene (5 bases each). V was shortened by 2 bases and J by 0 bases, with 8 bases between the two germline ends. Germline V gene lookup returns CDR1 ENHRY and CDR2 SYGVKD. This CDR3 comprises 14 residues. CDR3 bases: TGTGCCATCAGTGAGGAGGGGACCTCCTACGAGCAGTACTTC. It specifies CAISEEGTSYEQYF.

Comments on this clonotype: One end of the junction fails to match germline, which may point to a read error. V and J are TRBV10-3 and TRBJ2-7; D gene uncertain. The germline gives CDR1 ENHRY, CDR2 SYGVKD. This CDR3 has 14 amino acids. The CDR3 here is CASSSPGYPYKQYF. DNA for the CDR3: TGTGCCAGCAGTTCCCCGGGTTACCCCTACAAGCAGTACTTC.

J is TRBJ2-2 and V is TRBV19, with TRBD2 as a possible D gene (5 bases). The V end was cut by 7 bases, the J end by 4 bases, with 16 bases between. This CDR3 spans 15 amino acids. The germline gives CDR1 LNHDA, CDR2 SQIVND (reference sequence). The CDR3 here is CASIMRAYSTGELFF. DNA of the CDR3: TGTGCCAGTATTATGAGGGCCTATAGCACCGGGGAGCTGTTTTTT.

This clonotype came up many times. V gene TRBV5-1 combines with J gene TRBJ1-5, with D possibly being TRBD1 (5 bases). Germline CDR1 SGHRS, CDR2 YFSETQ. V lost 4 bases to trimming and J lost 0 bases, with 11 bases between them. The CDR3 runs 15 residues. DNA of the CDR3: TGCGCCAGCAGCCCGGGCGGGACTAGCAATCAGCCCCAGCATTTT. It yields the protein CASSPGGTSNQPQHF.

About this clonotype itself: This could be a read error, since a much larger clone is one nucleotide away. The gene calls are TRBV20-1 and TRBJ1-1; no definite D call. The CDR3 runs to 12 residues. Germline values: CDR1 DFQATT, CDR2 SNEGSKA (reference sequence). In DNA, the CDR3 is TGCAGTGCTCAGCGGATGAACACTGAAGCTTCCTTT. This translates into CSAQRMNTEASF.

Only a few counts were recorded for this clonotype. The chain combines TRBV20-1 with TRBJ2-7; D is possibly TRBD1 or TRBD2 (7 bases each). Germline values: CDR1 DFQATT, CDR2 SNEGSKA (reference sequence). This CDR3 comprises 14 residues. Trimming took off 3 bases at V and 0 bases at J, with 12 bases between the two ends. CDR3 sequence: CSASGRGGSYEQYF. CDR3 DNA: TGCAGTGCTAGCGGCAGGGGGGGCTCCTACGAGCAGTACTTC.

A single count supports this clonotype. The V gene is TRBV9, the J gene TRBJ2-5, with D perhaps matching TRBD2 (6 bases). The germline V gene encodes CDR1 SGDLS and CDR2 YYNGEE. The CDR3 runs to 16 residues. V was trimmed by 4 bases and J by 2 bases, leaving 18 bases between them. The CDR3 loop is CASSLIGSGGQETQYF. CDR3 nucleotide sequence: TGTGCCAGCAGCTTAATTGGTAGCGGAGGACAAGAGACCCAGTACTTC.

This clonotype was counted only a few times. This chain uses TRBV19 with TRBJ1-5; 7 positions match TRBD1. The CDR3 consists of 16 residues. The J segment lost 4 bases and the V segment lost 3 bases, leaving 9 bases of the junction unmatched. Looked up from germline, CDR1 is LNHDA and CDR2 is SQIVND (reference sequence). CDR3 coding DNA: TGTGCCAGTAGTATTAAGGGCAGGGGGTGGAATCAGCCCCAGCATTTT. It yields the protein CASSIKGRGWNQPQHF.

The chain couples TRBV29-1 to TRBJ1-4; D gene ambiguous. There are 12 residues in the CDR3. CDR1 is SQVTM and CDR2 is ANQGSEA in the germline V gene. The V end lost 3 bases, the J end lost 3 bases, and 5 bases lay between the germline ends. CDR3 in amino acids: CSVDRANEKLFF. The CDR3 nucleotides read TGCAGCGTTGATCGGGCTAATGAAAAACTGTTTTTT.

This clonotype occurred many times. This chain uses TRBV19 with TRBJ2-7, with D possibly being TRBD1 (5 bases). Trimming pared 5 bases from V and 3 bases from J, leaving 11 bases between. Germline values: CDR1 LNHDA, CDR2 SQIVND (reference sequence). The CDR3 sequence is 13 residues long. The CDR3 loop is CASSRQNLYEQYF. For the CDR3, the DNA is TGTGCCAGTAGTCGACAGAACCTCTACGAGCAGTACTTC.

The CDR3 coding sequence is TGCAGCGTGACTTCGGGAATGAACACTGAAGCTTTCTTT. The encoded protein is CSVTSGMNTEAFF. The chain joins TRBV29-1 to TRBJ1-1; D gene ambiguous. CDR3 length equals 13 residues. Germline V gene data show CDR1 as SQVTM and CDR2 as ANQGSEA. The V gene lost 6 bases and the J gene lost 0 bases, with 11 bases spanning the gap. Filled out from reference TRBV29-1 and TRBJ1-1, the complete variable domain reads SAVISQKPSRDICQRGTSLTIQCQVDSQVTMMFWYRQQPGQSLTLIATANQGSEATYESGFVIDKFPISRPNLTFSTLTVSNMSPEDSSIYLCSVTSGMNTEAFFGQGTRLTVV.

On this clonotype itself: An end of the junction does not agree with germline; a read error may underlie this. CDR3 amino acids: CASSSTGPPEDF. The CDR3 region has the DNA TGTGCCAGCAGCTCGACAGGACCACCGGAGGACTTC. The chain combines TRBV7-3 with TRBJ1-2, with a weak D call TRBD1 (6 bases). The CDR3 runs 12 residues. The V gene's germline CDR1 is SGHTA and CDR2 FQGTGA.

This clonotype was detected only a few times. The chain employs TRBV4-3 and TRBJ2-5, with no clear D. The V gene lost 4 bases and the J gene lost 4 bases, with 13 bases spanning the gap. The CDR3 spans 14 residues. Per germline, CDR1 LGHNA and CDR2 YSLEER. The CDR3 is CASSPRVRPETQYF. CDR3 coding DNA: TGCGCCAGCAGCCCCCGGGTCCGCCCAGAGACCCAGTACTTC.

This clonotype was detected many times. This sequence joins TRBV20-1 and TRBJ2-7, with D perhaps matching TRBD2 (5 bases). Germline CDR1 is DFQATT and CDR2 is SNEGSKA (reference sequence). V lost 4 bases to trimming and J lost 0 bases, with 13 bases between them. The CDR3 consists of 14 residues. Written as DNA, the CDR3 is TGCAGTGCTATGGACTTCCAGAGCTCCTACGAGCAGTACTTC. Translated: CSAMDFQSSYEQYF.